Below, 32 T cell receptor beta chains from the same sample are listed, as sequenced in a study of T cells generated in artificial thymic organoids. The organoids combined MS5 murine stromal cells carrying human DLL1 with human hematopoietic stem and progenitor cells. Organoids were seeded with FACS-purified CD34+CD3- stem and progenitor cells depleted of residual T cells. Antigen specificity for these receptors is unknown. TCRalpha and TCRbeta libraries were amplified separately by semi-nested PCR with TRAC or TRBC reverse primers. TCRdb re-called the 5' RACE reads with MiXCR, one entry per CDR3 protein. Counted here are about 8,000 distinct CDR3 sequences, about 24% occurring once; the ten biggest clones make up approximately 3%. Specimen: naive CD8+ T cells grown in artificial thymic organoids from cord blood stem and progenitor cells. This sample's subset: CD3+TCRalphabeta+CD8SP T cells; for blood, CD45RO-CCR7+ naive CD8+ T cells. These receptors originate from a human donor who gave cord blood stem cells for thymic organoid culture, a cardiac surgery patient who gave postnatal thymus, or a blood donor (not recorded which).

By proportion, this clonotype is medium-sized (0.01 to 0.1%). The genes are TRBV10-2 and TRBJ2-1, with a weak D call TRBD2 (6 bases). Trimming took 10 bases from V and 4 from J, leaving 11 bases between them. The CDR3 consists of 12 residues. Per the germline V gene, CDR1 is WSHSY and CDR2 is SAAADI. CDR3: CATGGAYNEQFF. CDR3 nucleotides: TGCGCCACGGGCGGGGCGTACAATGAGCAGTTCTTC.

The gene calls are TRBV4-2 and TRBJ1-2; maybe TRBD1 (5 bases). CDR3 length equals 14 residues. The germline V gene encodes CDR1 LGHNA and CDR2 YNFKEQ. Trimming cost V 0 bases and J 8 bases, with 13 bases left between them. CDR3 in DNA: TGTGCCAGCAGCCAAGAAACAGGTTTAAGAGGCTACACCTTC. Protein product: CASSQETGLRGYTF.

The V and J genes are TRBV7-4 and TRBJ2-1, with TRBD1 matching 7 bases. Germline CDR1 SGHVT, CDR2 SQSDAQ. Unmatched junction bases numbered 13, after V lost 3 bases and J lost 2 bases. CDR3 length: 18 residues. Here the CDR3 reads CASSFTILDRATYNEQFF. Here the CDR3 DNA reads TGTGCCAGCAGCTTCACGATTCTCGACAGGGCCACCTACAATGAGCAGTTCTTC. Full variable domain (missing parts from reference TRBV7-4 and TRBJ2-1): GAGVSQSPRYKVAKRGRDVALRCDSISGHVTLYWYRQTLGQGSEVLTYSQSDAQRDKSGRPSGRFSAERPERSVSTLKIQRTEQGDSAVYLCASSFTILDRATYNEQFFGPGTRLTVL.

The genes are TRBV7-2 and TRBJ2-7; 7 nucleotides line up with TRBD1. CDR1 SGHTA and CDR2 FQGNSA come from the germline V gene. The CDR3 is 14 amino acids. J gave up 4 bases and V 4 bases, and 7 bases lay outside the gene matches. CDR3 amino acids: CASSCQDRRYEQYF. The CDR3 DNA is TGTGCCAGCAGCTGCCAGGACAGGCGTTACGAGCAGTACTTC.

Remarks on this clonotype: A read error is possible here, since a much larger clone lies one base away. The chain uses TRBV4-1 and TRBJ2-3; unclear D gene. CDR1 and CDR2 from the germline V gene are MGHRA and YSYEKL. The germline V and J ends were trimmed by 0 bases and 10 bases, with 11 bases remaining between them. The CDR3 runs 13 residues. CDR3 nucleotide sequence: TGCGCCAGCAGCCAAGATAAACTCTATGCGCAGTATTTT. This gives the protein CASSQDKLYAQYF.

This clonotype was recorded a few times. The junction differs from germline at one of its ends, possibly a read error. The genes are TRBV7-7 and TRBJ2-3; TRBD2 might be the D (7 bases). The germline CDR1 and CDR2 sequences are SSHAT and FNYEAQ (reference sequence). This CDR3 has 15 amino acids. Here the CDR3 DNA reads TGTGCTAGCAGCTTAGACGGGGGGCCAACAGATACGCAGTATTTT. It codes for CASSLDGGPTDTQYF.

This chain uses TRBV5-1 with TRBJ2-5; 8 nucleotides agree with TRBD1. The CDR3 consists of 15 residues. Germline values: CDR1 SGHRS, CDR2 YFSETQ. V was pared by 1 base and J by 2 bases, with 4 bases of the junction left unmatched. The CDR3 region is CASSLQQGAQETQYF. CDR3 nucleotide sequence: TGCGCCAGCAGCTTGCAGCAGGGGGCTCAAGAGACCCAGTACTTC.

The CDR3 DNA sequence: TGCGCCAGCAGCTTGGAAGGATTTTTGGCCACCGGGGAGCTGTTTTTT. Translated, it gives CASSLEGFLATGELFF. V and J are TRBV5-1 and TRBJ2-2; D is unclear. Germline lookup yields CDR1 SGHRS and CDR2 YFSETQ. The CDR3 runs 16 residues. V lost 0 bases, J lost 4 bases, and 13 bases lay in between. The variable domain in full, completed from reference TRBV5-1 and TRBJ2-2, reads KAGVTQTPRYLIKTRGQQVTLSCSPISGHRSVSWYQQTPGQGLQFLFEYFSETQRNKGNFPGRFSGRQFSNSRSEMNVSTLELGDSALYLCASSLEGFLATGELFFGEGSRLTVL.

A note on this clonotype: A read error is possible here, since a much larger clone lies one base away. This chain joins TRBV12-3 or TRBV12-4 and TRBJ1-2; D gene ambiguous. The CDR3 is made up of 13 amino acids. The CDR3 DNA reads as TGTACCAGCGGGCTTTACGGCAACTATGGCTACACCTTC. Residues: CTSGLYGNYGYTF.

This clonotype was seen only once. The chain couples TRBV19 to TRBJ1-1; D unclear. The length of the CDR3 is 12 residues. Trimming stripped 9 bases from V and 4 bases from J, with 12 bases between. Germline CDR1 LNHDA, CDR2 SQIVND (reference sequence). DNA for the CDR3: TGTGCCAGCCTCGGGGTGCCCACTGAAGCTTTCTTT. As protein: CASLGVPTEAFF.

The J gene is TRBJ2-7, the V gene TRBV30; 9 nucleotides match TRBD1. V lost 8 bases and J lost 6; bases outside the gene matches: 8. Germline V gene sequence: CDR1 GTSNPN, CDR2 SVGIG (reference sequence). This CDR3 has 12 amino acids. The CDR3 spells CARSRGQGEQYF. CDR3 DNA sequence: TGTGCCCGGTCCCGGGGACAGGGCGAGCAGTACTTC. The entire variable domain, with the rest obtained from reference TRBV30 and TRBJ2-7, is as follows: SQTIHQWPATLVQPVGSPLSLECTVEGTSNPNLYWYRQAAGRGLQLLFYSVGIGQISSEVPQNLSASRPQDRQFILSSKKLLLSDSGFYLCARSRGQGEQYFGPGTRLTVT.

This rearrangement joins TRBV30 to TRBJ2-7; no definite D call. This CDR3 comprises 12 residues. Looked up from germline, CDR1 is GTSNPN and CDR2 is SVGIG (reference sequence). V was shortened by 0 bases and J by 2 bases, with 5 bases between the two germline ends. The CDR3 region is CAWSVGTYEQYF. CDR3 sequence (DNA): TGTGCCTGGAGTGTAGGGACCTACGAGCAGTACTTC.

V is TRBV20-1 and J is TRBJ1-4; 7 bases map to TRBD1. Germline V gene lookup returns CDR1 DFQATT and CDR2 SNEGSKA (reference sequence). The CDR3 is made up of 15 amino acids. The junction had 10 bases not matched to a gene; V was cut back by 1 base and J by 8 bases. The CDR3 loop reads CSARVLQGGNEKLFF. For the CDR3, the DNA is TGCAGTGCTAGAGTACTTCAGGGGGGCAACGAAAAACTGTTTTTT.

In this sample, this clonotype is large. V usage is TRBV28 and J usage is TRBJ2-5, with 8 bases fitting TRBD1. There are 14 residues in the CDR3. V was pared by 5 bases and J by 2 bases, with 4 bases of the junction left unmatched. CDR1 is MDHEN and CDR2 is SYDVKM in the germline V gene. The CDR3 nucleotides read TGTGCCAGCAGTCCACACAGGGGGCAAGAGACCCAGTACTTC. This translates into CASSPHRGQETQYF. Full variable domain (rest looked up from reference TRBV28 and TRBJ2-5): DVKVTQSSRYLVKRTGEKVFLECVQDMDHENMFWYRQDPGLGLRLIYFSYDVKMKEKGDIPEGYSVSREKKERFSLILESASTNQTSMYLCASSPHRGQETQYFGPGTRLLVL.

This clonotype is termed medium-sized. The DNA of the CDR3 is TGTGCCAGCAGCTGGGCAGGGGGCGGCTACACCTTC. It yields the protein CASSWAGGGYTF. The chain uses TRBV5-4 and TRBJ1-2; 8 bases map to TRBD1. This CDR3 has 12 amino acids. The V segment lost 3 bases and the J segment 8 bases; nucleotides outside the gene matches: 3. CDR1 SGHNT and CDR2 YYREEE come from the germline V gene (reference sequence).

Only a few counts were recorded for this clonotype. A much larger clone lies a single base off, so this may be a read error. The rearrangement links TRBV5-1 to TRBJ2-3; TRBD2 aligns across 12 bases. Germline lookup yields CDR1 SGHRS and CDR2 YFSETQ. This CDR3 has 16 amino acids. The J segment lost 4 bases and the V segment lost 5 bases, leaving 8 bases of the junction unmatched. CDR3: CASSHRTSGVADTQYF. The CDR3 nucleotides read TGCGCCAGCAGTCATCGGACTAGCGGGGTCGCAGATACGCAGTATTTT.

The chain carries TRBV3-1 and TRBJ2-5; 8 bases align to TRBD1. The CDR3 is 14 residues long. Looked up from germline, CDR1 is LGHDT and CDR2 is YNNKEL (reference sequence). J was trimmed by 5 bases and V by 6 bases; bases with no gene match: 8. The DNA of the CDR3 is TGTGCCAGCAGGGGGACAGGAAGAAGGGAGACCCAGTACTTC. Translated: CASRGTGRRETQYF.

V and J are TRBV12-3 or TRBV12-4 and TRBJ2-7; D unclear. The CDR3 is 13 residues long. The V end lost 0 bases, the J end lost 3 bases, and 6 bases lay between the germline ends. The CDR3, as DNA: TGTGCCAGCAGTTTAGCGCTCTTCTACGAGCAGTACTTC. This sequence encodes CASSLALFYEQYF.

In this sample, this clonotype is medium-sized. This rearrangement joins TRBV6-5 to TRBJ2-2, with 10 nucleotides matching TRBD2. The CDR3 consists of 15 residues. Germline loops: CDR1 MNHEY, CDR2 SVGAGI. J lost 4 bases, V lost 9 bases, and 8 bases had no gene match. This CDR3 is CASLGWTSGTGELFF. The CDR3 DNA follows: TGTGCCAGTCTGGGGTGGACTAGCGGCACCGGGGAGCTGTTTTTT.

The CDR3 DNA sequence: TGTGCCAGCAGCTCACGGACAGGGGAGAGGAACACTGAAGCTTTCTTT. Residues: CASSSRTGERNTEAFF. This chain links TRBV7-3 with TRBJ1-1, with 9 bases fitting TRBD1. The CDR3 length is 16 residues. From germline, CDR1 is SGHTA and CDR2 FQGTGA. The trim removed 4 bases at V and 1 base at J, leaving 7 bases unmatched.

This clonotype was seen a few times. This chain links TRBV4-1 with TRBJ2-2; D not certain. The CDR3 loop spans 16 amino acids. Per the germline V gene, CDR1 is MGHRA and CDR2 is YSYEKL. V was clipped by 4 bases and J by 2 bases, with 14 bases between them. Here the CDR3 DNA reads TGCGCCAGCAGCCCCTACTACAGACGAAACACCGGGGAGCTGTTTTTT. Protein product: CASSPYYRRNTGELFF.

This clonotype has just a few counts. The chain carries TRBV4-2 and TRBJ2-5; a weak D match, TRBD2 (5 bases). Germline V gives CDR1 LGHNA, CDR2 YNFKEQ. Deletions cut 4 bases from V and 4 bases from J, with 16 bases between. CDR3 length: 15 residues. The CDR3 here is CASSRPCLAGETQYF. CDR3 bases: TGTGCCAGCAGCCGTCCTTGCCTAGCAGGAGAGACCCAGTACTTC.

The V gene is TRBV4-3, the J gene TRBJ2-1; 7 positions match TRBD1. V lost 0 bases, J lost 11 bases, and 19 bases stayed unmatched. The CDR3 totals 18 residues. CDR1 is LGHNA and CDR2 is YSLEER in the germline V gene. The CDR3 here is CASSQDPSPGQTLGKQFF. CDR3 DNA sequence: TGCGCCAGCAGCCAAGATCCCTCTCCGGGACAGACCCTCGGGAAGCAGTTCTTC.

This clonotype is a singleton in its sample. The chain recombines TRBV27 with TRBJ2-4; possibly TRBD1 for D (6 bases). Germline V gene data show CDR1 as MNHEY and CDR2 as SMNVEV (reference sequence). The V end lost 4 bases, the J end lost 2 bases, and 9 bases lay between the germline ends. CDR3 length equals 14 residues. CDR3 residues: CASSSQGPKNIQYF. For the CDR3, the DNA is TGTGCCAGCAGTTCACAGGGACCCAAAAACATTCAGTACTTC.

The chain uses TRBV11-2 and TRBJ2-4; D uncertain. V gave up 1 base and J gave up 1 base, with 14 bases separating them. The CDR3 is 17 residues long. Germline CDR1 and CDR2: SGHAT and FQNNGV. The CDR3, as DNA: TGTGCCAGCAGCTTAGTTACGTGCAGGAATGCCAAAAACATTCAGTACTTC. Encoded protein: CASSLVTCRNAKNIQYF.

By proportion, this clonotype is medium-sized. The chain uses TRBV28 and TRBJ1-1, with D possibly matching TRBD1 (5 bases). The CDR3 sequence is 17 residues long. The ends were cut back, 2 bases at V and 3 bases at J, with 19 bases in the middle. CDR1 MDHEN and CDR2 SYDVKM come from the germline V gene. CDR3 sequence (DNA): TGTGCCAGCAGTTTACCCGACCCCCCCCTGGGGGACACTGAAGCTTTCTTT. Its translation is CASSLPDPPLGDTEAFF.

With respect to this clonotype: A read error may explain this, as a much larger clone is one base away. The genes are TRBV7-6 and TRBJ1-2; TRBD1 might be the D (5 bases). The CDR3 consists of 14 residues. Germline lookup yields CDR1 SGHVS and CDR2 FNYEAQ. The germline V and J ends were trimmed by 5 bases and 4 bases, with 14 bases remaining between them. The DNA of the CDR3 is TGTGCCAGCAGCCTCCCCGGGACTTCCTATGGCTACACCTTC. It codes for CASSLPGTSYGYTF.

By share, this clonotype counts as medium-sized (0.01 to 0.1%). In nucleotides, the CDR3 is TGTGCCAGCAGTTCTCACAGACTAGCGGGGGGGCCCGCAGATACGCAGTATTTT. Its protein product is CASSSHRLAGGPADTQYF. The chain uses TRBV12-3 or TRBV12-4 and TRBJ2-3, with TRBD2 identical over 14 bases. Losses at the gene ends were 4 bases for V and 4 bases for J; bases not matched to a gene: 10. The CDR3 loop spans 18 amino acids.

This chain uses TRBV11-2 with TRBJ1-5, with D unclear. CDR1 is SGHAT and CDR2 is FQNNGV in the germline V gene. The length of the CDR3 is 15 residues. Trimming took 2 bases from V and 4 from J, leaving 12 bases between them. Here the CDR3 reads CASSLKGSPNQPQHF. The CDR3 bases are TGTGCCAGCAGCTTAAAAGGGTCCCCAAATCAGCCCCAGCATTTT. Full variable domain (rest looked up from reference TRBV11-2 and TRBJ1-5): EAGVAQSPRYKIIEKRQSVAFWCNPISGHATLYWYQQILGQGPKLLIQFQNNGVVDDSQLPKDRFSAERLKGVDSTLKIQPAKLEDSAVYLCASSLKGSPNQPQHFGDGTRLSIL.

The table lists this clonotype with a few counts. This chain joins TRBV12-3 or TRBV12-4 and TRBJ2-7, with TRBD1 matching 8 bases. V dropped 8 bases and J dropped 0; count of bases not matched to a gene: 3. The CDR3 contains 13 residues. The CDR3 is CASRTGNSYEQYF. The CDR3 bases are TGTGCCAGCCGGACAGGGAACTCCTACGAGCAGTACTTC.

In its sample, this clonotype was seen a few times. The V call is TRBV6-1, the J call TRBJ1-5; 7 bases agree with TRBD1. This CDR3 is 14 amino acids long. After removal of 7 bases from V and 7 bases from J, the junction contained 10 bases not matched to a gene. Germline CDR1 MNHNS, CDR2 SASEGT. DNA of the CDR3: TGTGCCAGCACGGGGGCGACAGGGAAACAGCCCCAGCATTTT. It codes for CASTGATGKQPQHF.

This chain connects TRBV5-1 to TRBJ2-3, with D maybe TRBD1 (6 bases). Germline loops: CDR1 SGHRS, CDR2 YFSETQ. Trimming left V 1 base short and J 2 bases short, with 14 bases between. The CDR3 length is 16 residues. The CDR3 loop reads CASSLLGQPPTDTQYF. DNA of the CDR3: TGCGCCAGCAGCTTGCTCGGACAGCCACCCACAGATACGCAGTATTTT.